These T cell receptor beta chains were read from a single sample in a study of blood T cell repertoires in COVID-19. Assay: immunoSEQ multiplex PCR; the TCRdb copy retains only in-frame clones and omits some. The data contain under 300,000 clones, 87% of them singletons. The material sequenced was PBMCs or T cells enriched from blood (not recorded which). Receptor source: a woman in her 30s with acute COVID-19. Both conserved end residues are part of each CDR3. The D gene is left open where the match is weak. Clone size, where shown, is once, few, many, or a class for clones that have expanded.

j_gene | v_gene | d_gene | abundance | CDR3aa | CDR3nt
TRBJ2-1 | TRBV4-1 | TRBD1 | . | CASSYGTGLGDSYNEQFF | TGCGCCAGCAGCTATGGGACAGGGTTGGGGGACTCCTACAATGAGCAGTTCTTC
TRBJ1-1 | TRBV7-9 | . | . | CASSFDSPVHTEAFF | TGTGCCAGCAGCTTCGACAGTCCTGTTCACACTGAAGCTTTCTTT
TRBJ1-5 | TRBV9 | . | . | CASSVDSKNQPQHF | TGTGCCAGCAGCGTCGACAGTAAGAATCAGCCCCAGCATTTT
TRBJ2-4 | TRBV3-1/TRBV3-2 | . | few | CASSQVGWPGSIQYF | TGTGCCAGCAGCCAAGTTGGATGGCCAGGAAGCATTCAGTACTTC
TRBJ2-1 | TRBV2 | . | few | CASLSIPNHPYNEQFF | TGTGCCAGCTTGAGTATACCCAACCATCCATACAATGAGCAGTTCTTC
TRBJ2-7 | TRBV7-2 | TRBD1 | . | CASSSQTGGYYEQYF | TGTGCCAGCAGCTCACAGACAGGGGGATACTACGAGCAGTACTTC
TRBJ2-3 | TRBV7-2 | TRBD2 | . | CASSFGLAGAADTQYF | TGTGCCAGCAGCTTTGGACTAGCGGGAGCCGCAGATACGCAGTATTTT
TRBJ2-1 | TRBV2 | TRBD1 | once | CASSSGQGAYNEQFF | TGTGCCAGCAGTTCGGGACAGGGTGCCTACAATGAGCAGTTCTTC
TRBJ1-2 | TRBV28 | . | . | CASSLGQYGYTF | TGTGCCAGCAGTCTCGGACAGTACGGCTACACCTTC
TRBJ2-1 | TRBV5-4 | . | . | CASSPRNYNEQFF | TGTGCCAGCAGCCCGAGGAATTACAATGAGCAGTTCTTC
TRBJ1-6 | TRBV28 | TRBD1 | few | CASSQPTGTGYNSPLHF | TGTGCCAGCAGTCAACCAACCGGGACAGGCTATAATTCACCCCTCCACTTT
TRBJ2-1 | TRBV5-5 | . | . | CASSIEDIHNEQFF | TGTGCCAGCAGCATAGAGGACATACACAATGAGCAGTTCTTC
TRBJ2-5 | TRBV30 | TRBD2 | . | CAWNPGTSGSETQYF | TGTGCCTGGAACCCCGGGACTAGCGGTTCGGAGACCCAGTACTTC
TRBJ2-5 | TRBV4-1 | TRBD2 | . | CASSQDTSGDHPTWETQYF | TGCGCCAGCAGCCAAGACACTAGCGGGGACCACCCGACTTGGGAGACCCAGTACTTC
TRBJ2-3 | TRBV11-2 | TRBD2 | . | CASSYSSGGALTDTQYF | TGTGCCAGCAGCTACTCTAGCGGGGGGGCGTTAACAGATACGCAGTATTTT
TRBJ2-7 | TRBV5-1 | TRBD2 | . | CASSLTSGSREQYF | TGCGCCAGCAGCTTAACTAGCGGGAGTAGAGAGCAGTACTTC
TRBJ2-7 | TRBV7-2 | TRBD1 | . | CASGKDRDYEQYF | TGTGCCAGCGGGAAGGACAGGGACTACGAGCAGTACTTC
TRBJ2-7 | TRBV15 | TRBD1 | . | CATSVDRVSYEQYF | TGTGCCACCAGCGTCGACAGGGTATCCTACGAGCAGTACTTC
TRBJ1-5 | TRBV7-8 | TRBD1 | few | CASSPWNRGRLYSNQPQHF | TGTGCCAGCAGCCCGTGGAACAGGGGCCGCTTATATAGCAATCAGCCCCAGCATTTT
TRBJ2-1 | TRBV5-1 | . | . | CASRLLEYNEQFF | TGCGCCAGCAGGTTATTAGAGTACAATGAGCAGTTCTTC
TRBJ2-7 | TRBV12-5 | . | . | CASGTPSQATHYEQYF | TGTGCTAGTGGCACCCCCTCACAGGCAACTCACTACGAGCAGTACTTC
TRBJ1-2 | TRBV6-5 | TRBD1 | . | CASQTGGDYGYTF | TGTGCCAGCCAGACAGGGGGGGATTATGGCTACACCTTC
TRBJ2-7 | TRBV27 | . | . | CASSSLFGRGLNEQYF | TGTGCCAGCAGTTCCCTCTTTGGGCGGGGGCTAAACGAGCAGTACTTC
TRBJ2-7 | TRBV6-5 | TRBD1 | . | CASSRPGQLYEQYF | TGTGCCAGCAGTCGTCCGGGACAGCTCTACGAGCAGTACTTC
TRBJ1-4 | TRBV5-6 | . | . | CASSPRRARFEKLFF | TGTGCCAGCAGCCCCCGGAGGGCAAGATTCGAAAAACTGTTTTTT
TRBJ1-2 | TRBV7-8 | . | . | CASSLGGLGGIGYGYTF | TGTGCCAGCAGCTTAGGGGGCCTAGGAGGGATTGGATATGGCTACACCTTC
TRBJ1-3 | TRBV9 | . | . | CASSATPTSSGNTIYF | TGTGCCAGCAGCGCGACACCGACATCCTCTGGAAACACCATATATTTT
TRBJ1-1 | TRBV23-1 | TRBD1 | . | CASSLATGDAEAFF | TGCGCCAGCAGTCTCGCGACAGGGGATGCTGAAGCTTTCTTT
TRBJ1-4 | TRBV5-1 | TRBD1 | . | CASSGLGQGSEKLFF | TGCGCCAGCAGCGGACTGGGACAGGGGAGTGAAAAACTGTTTTTT
TRBJ1-4 | TRBV7-8 | . | . | CASSPSGGTNEKLFF | TGTGCCAGCAGCCCGAGCGGGGGAACTAATGAAAAACTGTTTTTT
TRBJ2-1 | TRBV7-2 | TRBD2 | . | CASSWTSGRDYNEQFF | TGTGCCAGCAGCTGGACTAGCGGGAGGGATTACAATGAGCAGTTCTTC
TRBJ2-7 | TRBV7-8 | TRBD1 | . | CASSSYRGRYEQYF | TGTGCCAGCAGCTCATACAGGGGACGCTACGAGCAGTACTTC
TRBJ1-1 | TRBV19 | TRBD1 | . | CASSPPGGAPEAFF | TGTGCCAGTAGTCCCCCAGGGGGCGCGCCTGAAGCTTTCTTT
TRBJ1-3 | TRBV13 | . | . | CASSLGSPSSGNTIYF | TGTGCCAGCAGCTTAGGATCCCCGAGCTCTGGAAACACCATATATTTT
TRBJ2-7 | TRBV4-1 | TRBD2 | . | CASSHGGAYEQYF | TGCGCCAGCAGCCACGGGGGGGCCTACGAGCAGTACTTC